What follows are 8 T cell receptor beta chains derived from one specimen sequenced in a study of T cells in localized non-small cell lung cancer. TCRdb's table, derived via immunoSEQ multiplex PCR, lists solely in-frame clones and lacks some. Here the sample spans tens of thousands of clones, 70% to 90% being singletons. The material was peripheral blood, obtained before any cancer treatment. These receptors all stem from a man aged 40 to 70 with stage I lung adenocarcinoma.

This chain joins TRBV5-1 and TRBJ2-7, with unresolved D. CDR1 is SGHRS and CDR2 is YFSETQ in the germline V gene. The CDR3 runs 13 residues. Deletions cut 3 bases from V and 3 bases from J, with 10 bases between. Here the CDR3 DNA reads TGCGCCAGCAGCTCAAACAGAGTCTACGAGCAGTACTTC. Residues: CASSSNRVYEQYF.

The chain is built from TRBV5-1 and TRBJ2-7; no firm D call. Germline V gives CDR1 SGHRS, CDR2 YFSETQ. The length of the CDR3 is 16 residues. V was shortened by 3 bases and J by 2 bases, with 18 bases between the two germline ends. The DNA of the CDR3 is TGCGCCAGCAGCTACCTGCGATCTACTGTCGCCTACGAGCAGTACTTC. Its translation is CASSYLRSTVAYEQYF.

The genes are TRBV5-4 and TRBJ1-1; TRBD1 might be the D (5 bases). The V end lost 7 bases, the J end lost 2 bases, and 15 bases lay between the germline ends. The CDR3 sequence is 14 residues long. Germline loops: CDR1 SGHNT, CDR2 YYREEE (reference sequence). The CDR3 is CASRVGVGNTEAFF. The DNA for the CDR3 is TGTGCCAGCCGGGTGGGGGTTGGAAACACTGAAGCTTTCTTT.

V and J are TRBV19 and TRBJ1-1, with D possibly being TRBD1 (5 bases). The V end was cut by 8 bases, the J end by 2 bases, with 15 bases between. Per germline, CDR1 LNHDA and CDR2 SQIVND (reference sequence). The CDR3 runs to 14 residues. DNA for the CDR3: TGTGCCAGTCACCCCCGACAGACCAACACTGAAGCTTTCTTT. Protein sequence: CASHPRQTNTEAFF.

J is TRBJ1-4 and V is TRBV10-1; 8 nucleotides line up with TRBD1. With 8 bases clipped from V and 7 bases from J, the junction kept 9 bases outside the gene matches. CDR3 length: 14 residues. The germline gives CDR1 WNHNN, CDR2 SYGVQD (reference sequence). CDR3 in amino acids: CASRLDRASEKLFF. The CDR3 DNA reads TGCGCCAGCCGGTTGGACAGGGCATCTGAAAAACTGTTTTTT.

This rearrangement joins TRBV28 to TRBJ1-2; D is ambiguous. Per the germline V gene, CDR1 is MDHEN and CDR2 is SYDVKM. Between the trimmed V and J ends, which lost 9 bases and 6 bases, there was a span of 20 bases. The CDR3 covers 14 residues. Here the CDR3 reads CASKAGSANHGYTF. The CDR3 DNA follows: TGTGCCAGTAAAGCGGGCAGTGCAAACCATGGCTACACCTTC.

The chain employs TRBV9 and TRBJ2-5; D is undetermined. V was trimmed by 1 base and J by 2 bases, leaving 6 bases between them. CDR3 length: 13 residues. CDR1 is SGDLS and CDR2 is YYNGEE in the germline V gene. The chain's CDR3 is CASSVNPQETQYF. The DNA of the CDR3 is TGTGCCAGCAGCGTAAACCCACAAGAGACCCAGTACTTC.

V gene TRBV4-1 combines with J gene TRBJ2-7; D might be TRBD1 (6 bases). Germline V CDR1 and CDR2: MGHRA, YSYEKL. Deletions cut 4 bases from V and 2 bases from J, with 12 bases between. The CDR3 is 14 residues long. CDR3 loop: CASSPSDSPYEQYF. CDR3 bases: TGCGCCAGCAGCCCGTCGGACAGCCCCTACGAGCAGTACTTC.